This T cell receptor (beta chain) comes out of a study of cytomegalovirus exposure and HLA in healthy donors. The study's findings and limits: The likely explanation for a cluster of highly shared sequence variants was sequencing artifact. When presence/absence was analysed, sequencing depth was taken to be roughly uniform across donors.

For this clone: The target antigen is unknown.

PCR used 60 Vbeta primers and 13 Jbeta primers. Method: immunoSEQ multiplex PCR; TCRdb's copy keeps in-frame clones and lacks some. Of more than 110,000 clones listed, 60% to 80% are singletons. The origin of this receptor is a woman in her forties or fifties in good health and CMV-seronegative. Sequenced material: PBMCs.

The CDR3 region has the DNA TGTGCCAGCAGTGTACTAGCGGGGGCCATCAATGAGCAGTTCTTC. Its translation is CASSVLAGAINEQFF. The genes are TRBV6-1 and TRBJ2-1; 11 bases agree with TRBD2. The V gene end was trimmed by 4 bases and the J gene end by 6 bases; junction bases not matched to a gene: 5. Germline V CDR1 and CDR2: MNHNS, SASEGT. The CDR3 runs to 15 residues.